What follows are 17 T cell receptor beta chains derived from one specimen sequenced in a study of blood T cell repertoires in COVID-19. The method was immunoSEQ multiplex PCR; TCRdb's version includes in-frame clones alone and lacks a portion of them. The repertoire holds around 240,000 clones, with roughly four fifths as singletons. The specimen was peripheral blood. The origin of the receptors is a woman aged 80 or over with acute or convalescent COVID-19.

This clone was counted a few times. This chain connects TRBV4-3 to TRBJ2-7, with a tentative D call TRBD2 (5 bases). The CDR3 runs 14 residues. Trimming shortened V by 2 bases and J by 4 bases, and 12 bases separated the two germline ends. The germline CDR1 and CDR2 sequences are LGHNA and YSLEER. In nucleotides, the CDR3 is TGCGCCAGCAGCCAACAAGGACTGGATTACGAGCAGTACTTC. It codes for CASSQQGLDYEQYF.

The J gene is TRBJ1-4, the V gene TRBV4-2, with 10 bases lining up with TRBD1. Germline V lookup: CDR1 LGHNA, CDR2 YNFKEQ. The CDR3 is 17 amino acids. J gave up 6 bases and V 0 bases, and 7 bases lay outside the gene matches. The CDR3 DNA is TGTGCCAGCAGCCAAGACGGGACAGGGGTGTATTATGAAAAACTGTTTTTT. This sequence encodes CASSQDGTGVYYEKLFF.

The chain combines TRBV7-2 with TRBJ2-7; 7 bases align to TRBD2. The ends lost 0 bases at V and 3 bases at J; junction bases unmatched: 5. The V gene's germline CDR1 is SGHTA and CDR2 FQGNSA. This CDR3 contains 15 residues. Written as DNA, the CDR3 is TGTGCCAGCAGCTTAGCAGCGGGGACTATCTACGAGCAGTACTTC. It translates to CASSLAAGTIYEQYF.

CDR3 DNA sequence: TGTGCCAGCAGCTTAATCGGGTACGAGCAGTACTTC. It encodes CASSLIGYEQYF. This chain joins TRBV7-2 and TRBJ2-7; no clear D gene. V was shortened by 2 bases and J by 4 bases, with 6 bases between the two germline ends. The germline V gene has CDR1 SGHTA and CDR2 FQGNSA. This CDR3 has 12 amino acids.

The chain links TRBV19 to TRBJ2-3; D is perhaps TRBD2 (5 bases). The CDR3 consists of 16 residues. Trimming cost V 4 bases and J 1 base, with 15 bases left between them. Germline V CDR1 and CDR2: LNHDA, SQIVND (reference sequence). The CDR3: CASSTRTGRRTDTQYF. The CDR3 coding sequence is TGTGCCAGTAGTACACGGACGGGGAGACGCACAGATACGCAGTATTTT.

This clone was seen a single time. CDR3 in amino acids: CASSEYGQGNYGYTF. CDR3 coding DNA: TGTGCCAGCAGTGAATACGGACAGGGGAACTATGGCTACACCTTC. The chain has TRBV25-1 and TRBJ1-2, with TRBD1 matching 9 bases. The junction had 1 base not matched to a gene; V was cut back by 0 bases and J by 2 bases. The CDR3 contains 15 residues. Germline CDR1 is MGHDK and CDR2 is SYGVNS.

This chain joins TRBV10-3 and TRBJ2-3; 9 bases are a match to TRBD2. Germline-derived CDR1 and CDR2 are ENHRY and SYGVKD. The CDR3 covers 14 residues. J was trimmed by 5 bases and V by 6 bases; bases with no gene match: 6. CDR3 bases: TGTGCCATCAGGGTTCGCGGGAGGGGAGATACGCAGTATTTT. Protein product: CAIRVRGRGDTQYF.

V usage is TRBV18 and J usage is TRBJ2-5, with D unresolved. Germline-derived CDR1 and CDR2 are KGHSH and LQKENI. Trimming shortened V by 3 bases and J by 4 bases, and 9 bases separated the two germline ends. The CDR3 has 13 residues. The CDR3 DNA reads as TGTGCCAGCTCACCGGCATCAGGAGAGACCCAGTACTTC. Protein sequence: CASSPASGETQYF.

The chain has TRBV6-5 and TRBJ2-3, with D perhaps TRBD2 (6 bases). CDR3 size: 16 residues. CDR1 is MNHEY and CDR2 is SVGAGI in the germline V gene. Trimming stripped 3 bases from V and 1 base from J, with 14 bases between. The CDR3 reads CASSYSPGLRTDTQYF. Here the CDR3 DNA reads TGTGCCAGCAGTTATTCCCCGGGACTTCGCACAGATACGCAGTATTTT.

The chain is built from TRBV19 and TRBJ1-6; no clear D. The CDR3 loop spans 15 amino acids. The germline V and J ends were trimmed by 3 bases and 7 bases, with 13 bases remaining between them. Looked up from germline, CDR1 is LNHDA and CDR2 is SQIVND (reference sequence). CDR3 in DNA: TGTGCCAGTAGTATTTTGGGCAGAGACAATTCACCCCTCCACTTT. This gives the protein CASSILGRDNSPLHF.

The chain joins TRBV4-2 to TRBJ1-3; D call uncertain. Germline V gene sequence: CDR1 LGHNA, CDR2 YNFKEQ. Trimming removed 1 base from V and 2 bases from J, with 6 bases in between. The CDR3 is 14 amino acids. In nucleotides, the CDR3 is TGTGCCAGCAGCCAAGCAGGTACTGGAAACACCATATATTTT. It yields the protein CASSQAGTGNTIYF.

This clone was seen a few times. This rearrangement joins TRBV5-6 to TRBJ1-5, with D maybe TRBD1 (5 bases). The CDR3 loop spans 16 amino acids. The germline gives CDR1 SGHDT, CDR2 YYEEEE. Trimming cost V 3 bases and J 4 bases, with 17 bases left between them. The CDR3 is CASSSGGGVGNQPQHF. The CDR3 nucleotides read TGTGCCAGCAGCTCGGGGGGAGGGGTGGGTAATCAGCCCCAGCATTTT.

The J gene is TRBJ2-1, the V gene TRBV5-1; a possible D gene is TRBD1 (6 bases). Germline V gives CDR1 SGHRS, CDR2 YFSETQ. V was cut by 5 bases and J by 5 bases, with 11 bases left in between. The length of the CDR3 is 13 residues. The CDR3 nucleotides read TGCGCCAGCAGTACCGGGACACACAATGAGCAGTTCTTC. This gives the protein CASSTGTHNEQFF.

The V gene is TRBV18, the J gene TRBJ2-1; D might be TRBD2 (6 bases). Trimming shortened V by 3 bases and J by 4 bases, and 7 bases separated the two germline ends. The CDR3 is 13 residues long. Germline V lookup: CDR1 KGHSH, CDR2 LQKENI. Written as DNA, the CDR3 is TGTGCCAGCTCACCGGGACTTTACAATGAGCAGTTCTTC. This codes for CASSPGLYNEQFF.

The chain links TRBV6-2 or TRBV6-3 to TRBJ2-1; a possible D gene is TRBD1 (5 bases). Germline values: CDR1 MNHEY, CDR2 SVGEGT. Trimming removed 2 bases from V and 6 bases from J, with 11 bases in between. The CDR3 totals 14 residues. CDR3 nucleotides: TGTGCCAGCAGTTACGGGGCTATCAGCAATGAGCAGTTCTTC. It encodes CASSYGAISNEQFF.

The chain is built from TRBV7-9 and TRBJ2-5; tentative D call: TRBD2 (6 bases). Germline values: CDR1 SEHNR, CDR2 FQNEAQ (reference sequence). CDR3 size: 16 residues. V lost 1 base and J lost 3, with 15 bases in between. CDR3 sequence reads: CASSLEPGLLKETQYF. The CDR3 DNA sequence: TGTGCCAGCAGCTTAGAACCGGGACTTCTAAAAGAGACCCAGTACTTC.

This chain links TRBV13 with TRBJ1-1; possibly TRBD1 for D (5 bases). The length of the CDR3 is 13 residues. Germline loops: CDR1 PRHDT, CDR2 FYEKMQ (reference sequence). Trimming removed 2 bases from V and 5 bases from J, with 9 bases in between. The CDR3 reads CASSLSQGTEAFF. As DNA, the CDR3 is TGTGCCAGCAGCTTATCCCAGGGTACTGAAGCTTTCTTT.